These T cell receptor beta chains were read from a single sample in a study of T cell responses to AZD1222 COVID-19 vaccine. Here immunoSEQ multiplex PCR was the method, and the copy in TCRdb shows in-frame clones only, minus some. The profile shows about 120,000 clones, 75% to 90% of them singletons. The source material was peripheral blood, sampled on day 0 of AZD1222 vaccination. These receptor sequences come from an adult in good health. CDR3s include the opening cysteine and the closing phenylalanine or tryptophan. The order of the fields is V gene, D gene, J gene, CDR3 DNA, CDR3 protein. D genes are given only for firm matches.

TRBV27,TRBD1,TRBJ2-7,TGTGCCAGCAGTTTAGGGACAGGCAACTACGAGCAGTACTTC,CASSLGTGNYEQYF
TRBV7-8,-,TRBJ2-3,TGTGCCAGCACTCCGTTATACCCCGGTACAGATACGCAGTATTTT,CASTPLYPGTDTQYF
TRBV7-9,-,TRBJ2-7,TGTGCCAGCAGCATTACGGGGTCCGCTGAGCAGTACTTC,CASSITGSAEQYF
TRBV11-2,-,TRBJ2-3,TGTGCCAGCAGCCTCAGTACGGGGTTCGCAGATACGCAGTATTTT,CASSLSTGFADTQYF
TRBV18,TRBD1,TRBJ1-1,TGTGCCAGCTCACAATCAGGGGGCGTGGTGGGTACTGAAGCTTTCTTT,CASSQSGGVVGTEAFF
TRBV7-2,-,TRBJ2-2,TGTGCCAGCAGCCCTACGTTGGGGGGAAAACGAACCGGGGAGCTGTTTTTT,CASSPTLGGKRTGELFF
TRBV24-1,TRBD1,TRBJ2-2,TGTGCCACCAGTGACTGGACAGGGGACACCGGGGAGCTGTTTTTT,CATSDWTGDTGELFF
TRBV5-6,TRBD1,TRBJ1-2,TGTGCCAGCAGCTTGGTGGGGCGACAGGGCTTGGGTGGCTACACCTTC,CASSLVGRQGLGGYTF
TRBV10-3,TRBD1,TRBJ2-7,TGTGCCCCCCCTGGGGCCCTAGGACAGGGGAAGAAAAGCTCCTACGAGCAGTACTTC,CAPPGALGQGKKSSYEQYF
TRBV28,-,TRBJ1-2,TGTGCCAGCAGCTATAACCGGGGGCGCTGGACCTTC,CASSYNRGRWTF
TRBV5-8,-,TRBJ1-5,TGTGCCAGCAGCGGGGGGAGGGGGACCAATCAGCCCCAGCATTTT,CASSGGRGTNQPQHF
TRBV4-1,TRBD2,TRBJ2-3,TGCGCCAGCAGCCAAGATAGGGAGCGGGGAGGACCCTATACGCAGTATTTT,CASSQDRERGGPYTQYF
TRBV7-2,-,TRBJ1-5,TGTGCCAGCAGCTTAGTTCAAGGCTCCAATCAGCCCCAGCATTTT,CASSLVQGSNQPQHF
TRBV29-1,-,TRBJ2-7,TGCAGCGTTGGTGGACGGTTTCTTCAAGAGCAGTACTTC,CSVGGRFLQEQYF
TRBV11-2,-,TRBJ2-2,TGTGCCAGCAGCTTGGGGACAGCTTTCCGGGGGGACACCGGGGAGCTGTTTTTT,CASSLGTAFRGDTGELFF
TRBV9,TRBD2,TRBJ2-2,TGTGCCAGCAGCCAACTAGCGGGGGGCACCGGGGAGCTGTTTTTT,CASSQLAGGTGELFF
TRBV5-1,TRBD2,TRBJ2-5,TGCGCCAGCAGCTACCCGGGGAGGGACGAAGAGACCCAGTACTTC,CASSYPGRDEETQYF